The clone carrying this T cell receptor (beta chain) was observed once. This sample stems from a study of technical replicates of blood from several donors. Repertoires were generated with immunoSEQ multiplex PCR, while TCRdb's copy carries only in-frame clones and drops some. This table holds around 97,000 clones, around 96% found once. The trim removed 4 bases at V and 5 bases at J, leaving 4 bases unmatched. Germline CDR1 reads LNHDA; CDR2 reads SQIVND (reference sequence). The CDR3 is 13 residues long. The sequenced sample consisted of T cells isolated from PBMCs. This sequence originates from a human donor in good health. The chain employs TRBV19 and TRBJ1-1; 7 nucleotides align to TRBD1. The CDR3 nucleotides read TGTGCCAGTAGTAACAGGGGTAATACTGAAGCTTTCTTT. Translated, it gives CASSNRGNTEAFF.